The source of this T cell receptor beta chain is a study of shared clonotypes between healthy human individuals. Turning to the study itself: Sampling drew on donors who were a couple of women and three men aged 18 to 49. Every donor yielded three CD4 naive, three CD4 memory, two CD8 naive and one CD8 memory plate.

Produced via immunoSEQ multiplex PCR; TCRdb's table is partial and in-frame only. The table has over a million clones, 98% seen once. The sample was naive CD4+ T cells sorted from blood. Subset given: CD45RA+ positively selected. The source is a man aged 25-40 years in good health.

The CDR3 DNA is TGTGCCAGCAGGCAGACAGAGACCTATGGCTACACCTTC. Translated, it gives CASRQTETYGYTF. V gene TRBV28 combines with J gene TRBJ1-2; TRBD1 might be the D (5 bases). V lost 6 bases and J lost 4, with 12 bases in between. This CDR3 is built from 13 residues. CDR1 is MDHEN and CDR2 is SYDVKM in the germline V gene.